Shown below are 16 T cell receptor beta chains from a single sample sequenced in a study of PD-1 blockade in mismatch repair-deficient tumors. The assay was immunoSEQ multiplex PCR, and TCRdb's table has in-frame clones only and misses some. The data show 8,500 to 9,500 clones, more than 80% seen once. The sample was PBMCs, taken 46 weeks after starting pembrolizumab. Source of these receptors: an adult with mismatch repair-deficient cancer.

The V call is TRBV6-5, the J call TRBJ1-1; no reliable D call. Trimming removed 2 bases at V and 6 bases at J, with 13 bases between. The CDR3 is 14 residues long. Germline CDR1 and CDR2: MNHEY and SVGAGI. CDR3: CASSYGLSEPEAFF. The CDR3 DNA reads as TGTGCCAGCAGTTACGGGCTGAGTGAGCCTGAAGCTTTCTTT.

This clone showed up just a few times. The chain combines TRBV6-6 with TRBJ2-7; D remains ambiguous. The CDR3 runs to 12 residues. Germline CDR1 reads MNHNY; CDR2 reads SVGAGI (reference sequence). Trimming took 2 bases from V and 8 from J, leaving 10 bases between them. The DNA for the CDR3 is TGTGCCAGCAGTTACGCCGCGACACAGCAGTACTTC. It translates to CASSYAATQQYF.

This clone was seen a handful of times. The rearrangement joins TRBV11-2 to TRBJ2-7; D not certain. The V and J ends lost 5 bases and 0 bases respectively, with 8 bases between them. There are 13 residues in the CDR3. Per germline, CDR1 SGHAT and CDR2 FQNNGV. The DNA for the CDR3 is TGTGCCAGCAGCGACACCAACTCCTACGAGCAGTACTTC. It specifies CASSDTNSYEQYF.

J is TRBJ1-2 and V is TRBV9; TRBD1 matches at 8 bases. This CDR3 is 14 amino acids long. V dropped 3 bases and J dropped 7; count of bases not matched to a gene: 8. Per the germline V gene, CDR1 is SGDLS and CDR2 is YYNGEE. The CDR3 DNA reads TGTGCCAGCAGCGAACAGACAGGGGTGGGTGGCTACACCTTC. Translation: CASSEQTGVGGYTF.

The CDR3 bases are TGTGCCAGCAGTGAAGGAAGGGGGCGGCACTATGGCTACACCTTC. This codes for CASSEGRGRHYGYTF. The V call is TRBV2, the J call TRBJ1-2; TRBD1 matches at 7 bases. CDR1 and CDR2 from the germline V gene are SNHLY and FYNNEI. The CDR3 extends over 15 amino acids. V lost 1 base, J lost 3 bases, and 5 bases stayed unmatched.

The chain links TRBV28 to TRBJ2-2; D unresolved. V was pared by 8 bases and J by 4 bases, with 20 bases between. The CDR3 is 16 amino acids. Germline V lookup: CDR1 MDHEN, CDR2 SYDVKM. CDR3 protein: CASDNLQKTVTGELFF. The CDR3 DNA sequence: TGTGCCAGCGACAACTTACAAAAGACGGTCACCGGGGAGCTGTTTTTT.

This clone was counted only a few times. The chain couples TRBV5-1 to TRBJ2-7; 7 bases are shared with TRBD2. Unmatched junction bases numbered 5, after V lost 0 bases and J lost 2 bases. The CDR3 extends over 15 amino acids. Germline CDR1 is SGHRS and CDR2 is YFSETQ. CDR3 region: CASSLGGTTTYEQYF. CDR3 in DNA: TGCGCCAGCAGCTTGGGCGGGACTACCACCTACGAGCAGTACTTC.

The chain employs TRBV7-9 and TRBJ2-3, with 7 bases aligning to TRBD1. Looked up from germline, CDR1 is SEHNR and CDR2 is FQNEAQ (reference sequence). CDR3 length: 15 residues. The J segment lost 3 bases and the V segment lost 4 bases, leaving 7 bases of the junction unmatched. CDR3 DNA: TGTGCCAGCAGCTCACAGGGGTTTGGGACAGATACGCAGTATTTT. It translates to CASSSQGFGTDTQYF.

The chain combines TRBV19 with TRBJ2-2; 9 nucleotides align to TRBD1. J gave up 6 bases and V 7 bases, and 9 bases lay outside the gene matches. The CDR3 is 15 residues long. Germline V CDR1 and CDR2: LNHDA, SQIVND (reference sequence). This CDR3 is CASTLGQGIPGELFF. As DNA, the CDR3 is TGTGCCAGTACCCTGGGACAGGGAATTCCCGGGGAGCTGTTTTTT.

The chain joins TRBV6-5 to TRBJ2-7, with TRBD1 identical over 7 bases. The V and J ends lost 2 bases and 6 bases, in that order; junction bases with no gene match: 4. The CDR3 has 13 amino acids. Germline lookup yields CDR1 MNHEY and CDR2 SVGAGI. This CDR3 reads CASSYRRGSEQYF. The CDR3 nucleotides are TGTGCCAGCAGTTACCGCAGGGGGTCCGAGCAGTACTTC.

The V and J genes are TRBV5-1 and TRBJ1-1; the D is unclear. This CDR3 spans 13 amino acids. Per the germline V gene, CDR1 is SGHRS and CDR2 is YFSETQ. Trimming pared 2 bases from V and 6 bases from J, leaving 11 bases between. The CDR3 region is CASSFISEAEAFF. CDR3 nucleotide sequence: TGCGCCAGCAGCTTTATTTCCGAGGCTGAAGCTTTCTTT.

This sequence joins TRBV28 and TRBJ2-1, with 10 bases lining up with TRBD2. This CDR3 has 18 residues. Germline CDR1 is MDHEN and CDR2 is SYDVKM. V trimming: 2 bases; J trimming: 10 bases; junction bases outside the gene matches: 17. The CDR3 here is CASSLHHPSGSLIGEQFF. CDR3 coding DNA: TGTGCCAGCAGTTTACACCACCCTAGCGGGAGCCTAATTGGGGAGCAGTTCTTC.

Of note for this clone: The sample carries other DNA sequences with the same CDR3. The rearrangement uses TRBV30 and TRBJ2-6, with D possibly being TRBD1 (6 bases). Germline V gene data show CDR1 as GTSNPN and CDR2 as SVGIG (reference sequence). The germline V and J ends were trimmed by 0 bases and 4 bases, with 10 bases remaining between them. The CDR3 length is 15 residues. For the CDR3, the DNA is TGTGCCTGGAGTGTGAACAGGGCAGGGGCCAACGTCCTGACTTTC. It is translated as CAWSVNRAGANVLTF.

The chain couples TRBV7-2 to TRBJ1-3, with TRBD1 matching over 10 bases. The germline V gene encodes CDR1 SGHTA and CDR2 FQGNSA. The V and J ends lost 5 bases and 2 bases, in that order; junction bases with no gene match: 3. The CDR3 length is 15 residues. The CDR3 bases are TGTGCCAGCAGCCAGGGACAGGGGACTGGAAACACCATATATTTT. Its protein is CASSQGQGTGNTIYF. The whole variable domain, filled in from reference TRBV7-2 and TRBJ1-3, reads GAGVSQSPSNKVTEKGKDVELRCDPISGHTALYWYRQSLGQGLEFLIYFQGNSAPDKSGLPSDRFSAERTGGSVSTLTIQRTQQEDSAVYLCASSQGQGTGNTIYFGEGSWLTVV.

The chain has TRBV6-4 and TRBJ1-4; TRBD1 agrees at 12 bases. CDR1 and CDR2 from the germline V gene are MRHNA and SNTAGT. V dropped 3 bases and J dropped 8; count of bases not matched to a gene: 13. The CDR3 is made up of 18 amino acids. The CDR3 nucleotides are TGTGCCAGCAGTGAAAAGGGACAGGGGGCGCTTGGTCACGAAAAACTGTTTTTT. Its translation: CASSEKGQGALGHEKLFF.

This clone occurred once. V gene TRBV2 combines with J gene TRBJ2-5, with 7 positions matching TRBD2. This CDR3 region has 15 residues. The V segment lost 1 base and the J segment 1 base; nucleotides outside the gene matches: 3. The V gene's germline CDR1 is SNHLY and CDR2 FYNNEI. The CDR3, as DNA: TGTGCCAGCAGTGAAGAAGCGGGACTCCAAGAGACCCAGTACTTC. Translation: CASSEEAGLQETQYF. The full variable domain, rest sourced from reference TRBV2 and TRBJ2-5, is EPEVTQTPSHQVTQMGQEVILRCVPISNHLYFYWYRQILGQKVEFLVSFYNNEISEKSEIFDDQFSVERPDGSNFTLKIRSTKLEDSAMYFCASSEEAGLQETQYFGPGTRLLVL.